The 22 T cell receptor beta chains given below trace back to one sample, sequenced in a study of blood T cell repertoires in COVID-19. The protocol was immunoSEQ multiplex PCR, while the TCRdb copy is restricted to in-frame clones and leaves out a portion. The repertoire has about 210,000 clones, almost 85% of them found once; the top ten carry about 12%. Sequencing used peripheral blood. The receptors come from a woman between 35 and 50 years old with acute or convalescent COVID-19.

The rearrangement uses TRBV6-2 or TRBV6-3 and TRBJ2-7; unclear D gene. CDR1 and CDR2 from the germline V gene are MNHEY and SVGEGT. The CDR3 length is 14 residues. Trimming pared 3 bases from V and 2 bases from J, leaving 11 bases between. The CDR3 sequence: CASSYSPPTYEQYF. CDR3 DNA sequence: TGTGCCAGCAGTTATAGCCCCCCTACCTACGAGCAGTACTTC.

A few counts support this clone. The chain uses TRBV2 and TRBJ1-5; no clear D gene. The CDR3 contains 14 residues. Germline CDR1 SNHLY, CDR2 FYNNEI. The ends were cut back, 5 bases at V and 2 bases at J, with 10 bases in the middle. In DNA form, the CDR3 reads TGTGCCAGCAGTCGCTCTCGGGGCAATCAGCCCCAGCATTTT. The encoded protein is CASSRSRGNQPQHF.

J is TRBJ2-1 and V is TRBV9; 7 bases fit TRBD2. The CDR3 is 13 amino acids. V lost 2 bases and J lost 8; bases outside the gene matches: 4. CDR1 and CDR2 from the germline V gene are SGDLS and YYNGEE. The CDR3 sequence is CASSVGGEDEQFF. CDR3 nucleotide sequence: TGTGCCAGCAGCGTTGGGGGGGAGGATGAGCAGTTCTTC.

In DNA form, the CDR3 reads TGTGCCAGTACTAGGGACACCGCCCACTATGGCTACACCTTC. Translating gives CASTRDTAHYGYTF. The rearrangement uses TRBV19 and TRBJ1-2, with D maybe TRBD1 (6 bases). Germline V lookup: CDR1 LNHDA, CDR2 SQIVND (reference sequence). V was shortened by 7 bases and J by 3 bases, with 15 bases between the two germline ends. CDR3 length equals 14 residues. The full variable domain, with the rest looked up from reference TRBV19 and TRBJ1-2, is DGGITQSPKYLFRKEGQNVTLSCEQNLNHDAMYWYRQDPGQGLRLIYYSQIVNDFQKGDIAEGYSVSREKKESFPLTVTSAQKNPTAFYLCASTRDTAHYGYTFGSGTRLTVV.

The chain carries TRBV6-4 and TRBJ2-3, with 11 bases fitting TRBD2. Trimming cost V 1 base and J 2 bases; bases outside gene matches: 5. Germline CDR1 reads MRHNA; CDR2 reads SNTAGT. The CDR3 is made up of 17 amino acids. The CDR3 is CASSDYPGLADTDTQYF. CDR3 sequence (DNA): TGTGCCAGCAGTGACTACCCGGGACTAGCGGACACAGATACGCAGTATTTT.

This clone was counted once. The rearrangement links TRBV3-1 (or the pseudogene TRBV3-2) to TRBJ2-7; 12 bases match TRBD2. With V trimmed by 4 bases and J by 7 bases, 11 bases remained unmatched. The germline V gene has CDR1 LGHDT and CDR2 YNNKEL (reference sequence). This CDR3 has 16 residues. CDR3 region: CASSRLSTSGGREQYF. CDR3 nucleotides: TGTGCCAGCAGCCGGCTGTCGACTAGCGGGGGCCGTGAGCAGTACTTC.

This chain links TRBV7-7 with TRBJ2-2, with D possibly being TRBD1 (5 bases). This CDR3 spans 13 amino acids. V dropped 3 bases and J dropped 6 bases, with 8 bases sitting between them. CDR1 SSHAT and CDR2 FNYEAQ come from the germline V gene (reference sequence). CDR3 sequence: CASSLKGPGELFF. The CDR3 region has the DNA TGTGCCAGCAGCTTGAAGGGGCCCGGGGAGCTGTTTTTT.

This chain uses TRBV6-6 with TRBJ1-3, with unresolved D. This CDR3 is 14 amino acids long. V lost 2 bases and J lost 1, with 6 bases in between. CDR1 MNHNY and CDR2 SVGAGI come from the germline V gene (reference sequence). The CDR3 is CASSYTQSGNTIYF. The CDR3 nucleotides read TGTGCCAGCAGTTACACGCAGTCTGGAAACACCATATATTTT.

This clone was recorded only once. The V and J genes are TRBV18 and TRBJ1-1, with TRBD1 identical over 7 bases. The CDR3 runs 16 residues. Trimming removed 4 bases from V and 6 bases from J; junction bases left unmatched: 14. Germline CDR1 reads KGHSH; CDR2 reads LQKENI. The CDR3 DNA follows: TGTGCCAGCTCACTCTTACCCATAGGGGGCGACTCTGAAGCTTTCTTT. Protein product: CASSLLPIGGDSEAFF.

This chain joins TRBV19 and TRBJ1-4; no firm D call. Trimming removed 5 bases at V and 0 bases at J, with 19 bases between. This CDR3 comprises 18 residues. Germline values: CDR1 LNHDA, CDR2 SQIVND (reference sequence). CDR3 loop: CASSPTVYSLATNEKLFF. CDR3 bases: TGTGCCAGTAGTCCAACTGTATATTCCCTTGCAACTAATGAAAAACTGTTTTTT. Supplemented by reference TRBV19 and TRBJ1-4, the full variable domain reads DGGITQSPKYLFRKEGQNVTLSCEQNLNHDAMYWYRQDPGQGLRLIYYSQIVNDFQKGDIAEGYSVSREKKESFPLTVTSAQKNPTAFYLCASSPTVYSLATNEKLFFGSGTQLSVL.

The chain joins TRBV7-2 to TRBJ2-3; 7 nucleotides agree with TRBD1. J gave up 0 bases and V 4 bases, and 16 bases lay outside the gene matches. Germline V gene sequence: CDR1 SGHTA, CDR2 FQGNSA. This CDR3 is built from 19 residues. The chain's CDR3 is CASSSILAHRTGSTDTQYF. CDR3 nucleotides: TGTGCCAGCAGCTCTATACTTGCACACCGGACAGGAAGCACAGATACGCAGTATTTT.

The chain couples TRBV29-1 to TRBJ1-1, with 9 bases aligning to TRBD1. Germline trimming cut 7 bases from V and 6 bases from J; bases unmatched to any gene: 12. This CDR3 has 14 amino acids. Germline V gene sequence: CDR1 SQVTM, CDR2 ANQGSEA. CDR3 in amino acids: CSATGQGQNPEAFF. The CDR3 nucleotides read TGCAGCGCCACCGGACAGGGGCAAAATCCTGAAGCTTTCTTT. Full variable domain (outside the CDR3, taken from reference TRBV29-1 and TRBJ1-1): SAVISQKPSRDICQRGTSLTIQCQVDSQVTMMFWYRQQPGQSLTLIATANQGSEATYESGFVIDKFPISRPNLTFSTLTVSNMSPEDSSIYLCSATGQGQNPEAFFGQGTRLTVV.

The chain carries TRBV5-8 and TRBJ1-2; 10 bases match TRBD1. V was pared by 4 bases and J by 8 bases, with 8 bases of the junction left unmatched. CDR1 and CDR2 (germline): SGHTS, YDEGEE. The CDR3 is 14 residues long. The CDR3 region is CASSENRDRGGYTF. For the CDR3, the DNA is TGTGCCAGCAGCGAAAACCGGGACAGGGGAGGCTACACCTTC.

This chain joins TRBV6-5 and TRBJ1-1, with D possibly matching TRBD1 (6 bases). Germline-derived CDR1 and CDR2 are MNHEY and SVGAGI. This CDR3 is built from 14 residues. The ends were cut back, 6 bases at V and 3 bases at J, with 14 bases in the middle. This chain's CDR3 is CASSFGDTDTEAFF. Written as DNA, the CDR3 is TGTGCCAGCAGCTTTGGGGACACGGACACTGAAGCTTTCTTT.

The CDR3 nucleotides read TGCGCCAGCAGTGAGCCGAAGGGGACAGACACTGAAGCTTTCTTT. This gives the protein CASSEPKGTDTEAFF. The V call is TRBV10-2, the J call TRBJ1-1; 7 positions match TRBD1. The CDR3 length is 15 residues. J gave up 3 bases and V 2 bases, and 6 bases lay outside the gene matches. In germline, CDR1 is WSHSY, CDR2 SAAADI.

V and J are TRBV10-3 and TRBJ2-7; 8 bases match TRBD1. This CDR3 is built from 15 residues. Germline CDR1 is ENHRY and CDR2 is SYGVKD. After removal of 4 bases from V and 3 bases from J, the junction contained 8 bases not matched to a gene. The CDR3 DNA reads as TGTGCCATCAGTGCCGAGACAGGGGAAAGCTACGAGCAGTACTTC. Protein: CAISAETGESYEQYF.

Only one count was recorded for this clone. The J gene is TRBJ2-7, the V gene TRBV5-1; D is perhaps TRBD2 (6 bases). V shed 2 bases and J shed 2 bases, with 17 bases lying between them. The germline CDR1 and CDR2 sequences are SGHRS and YFSETQ. The CDR3 contains 16 residues. DNA of the CDR3: TGCGCCAGCAGCTTAAAAGGGCTAGCGCAACCCTACGAGCAGTACTTC. It codes for CASSLKGLAQPYEQYF.

The chain has TRBV6-4 and TRBJ2-1, with TRBD2 matching 11 bases. Trimming took 6 bases from V and 8 from J; bases not matched to a gene: 9. CDR1 is MRHNA, CDR2 SNTAGT, per germline. CDR3 length: 15 amino acids. CDR3 nucleotide sequence: TGTGCCAGCAGCCCCGGACTAGCGGGTGTGTATGAGCAGTTCTTC. Residues: CASSPGLAGVYEQFF.

CDR3 residues: CASSLGTSGNRETQYF. DNA of the CDR3: TGTGCCAGCAGCTTAGGGACTAGCGGGAACAGAGAGACCCAGTACTTC. V gene TRBV7-2 combines with J gene TRBJ2-5, with 12 nucleotides matching TRBD2. V was clipped by 1 base and J by 4 bases; unmatched bases: 4. The CDR3 loop spans 16 amino acids. Germline assignment: CDR1 SGHTA and CDR2 FQGNSA.

The chain has TRBV7-2 and TRBJ1-5; 7 nucleotides line up with TRBD1. Germline V CDR1 and CDR2: SGHTA, FQGNSA. The V gene end was trimmed by 5 bases and the J gene end by 6 bases; junction bases not matched to a gene: 7. This CDR3 region has 14 residues. CDR3 sequence reads: CASSTRQGGQPQHF. The CDR3 DNA sequence: TGTGCCAGCAGCACCCGACAGGGAGGTCAGCCCCAGCATTTT.

This chain connects TRBV7-9 to TRBJ1-2; 8 positions agree with TRBD1. The germline V gene encodes CDR1 SEHNR and CDR2 FQNEAQ (reference sequence). Trimming at V came to 5 bases and at J to 7 bases, leaving 12 bases not matched to a gene. CDR3 length: 15 residues. CDR3: CASSPPGQVLSGYTF. CDR3 coding DNA: TGTGCCAGCAGCCCCCCGGGACAGGTCCTGTCTGGCTACACCTTC.

V usage is TRBV6-1 and J usage is TRBJ1-2; no firm D call. The germline V and J ends were trimmed by 0 bases and 13 bases, with 12 bases remaining between them. Germline assignment: CDR1 MNHNS and CDR2 SASEGT. CDR3 length: 12 residues. CDR3 protein: CASSEAAADLTF. The CDR3, as DNA: TGTGCCAGCAGTGAAGCGGCGGCGGATCTCACCTTC.